This record looks at one T cell receptor (beta chain) sequence and its context. This entry comes from a study of control samples from healthy donors and cancer patients. The length of the CDR3 is 17 residues. Germline assignment: CDR1 SGDLS and CDR2 YYNGEE. Trimming removed 2 bases from V and 1 base from J; junction bases left unmatched: 10. This table comes from immunoSEQ multiplex PCR, and its TCRdb copy is limited to in-frame clones, with some not included. The sample has approximately 120,000 clones, approximately 92% seen once. This clonotype was obtained from a man older than 75 with head and neck cancer. Sequences were obtained from PBMCs. This chain connects TRBV9 to TRBJ2-3; 7 bases agree with TRBD2. The CDR3 DNA is TGTGCCAGCAGCGTTGCCCCTCCGGGGGGTGGCACAGATACGCAGTATTTT. Translated, it gives CASSVAPPGGGTDTQYF.